This T cell receptor beta chain was found in a study of memory CD4+ T cells and cytomegalovirus serostatus. The overall study: Of the healthy Belgian adults, fewer than 10 were CMV seropositive and 20 to 30 seronegative. General observations from the study: Of 150 to 200 reported CMV TCRbeta sequences, roughly 67 were found in memory CD4+ repertoires. Suggested: most of the CMV-linked TCR signature lies in CD4+ memory cells.

Original handling: Out-of-frame sequences were removed, leaving 2,204,828 distinct TCRbeta sequences. Only in-frame clones appear in the TCRdb table, and some are missing; sequencing was by immunoSEQ multiplex PCR. V and J calls and clone size are given by that table; D and trimming were obtained from the DNA. The table records about 82,000 clones, 80% of them present only once. Per the germline V gene, CDR1 is SGDLS and CDR2 is YYNGEE. This CDR3 has 15 amino acids. Single viable CD3+CD4+CD8-CD45RO+ cells were sorted as the memory CD4+ T cells. This clone appeared once. Antigen specificity is unknown. The junction shows a germline mismatch at one end, possibly a read error.

The origin of this receptor is an adult in good health and CMV-seronegative. Sequencing was carried out using memory CD4+ T cells from blood. The chain uses TRBV9 and TRBJ1-1; 10 bases map to TRBD1. The CDR3 protein is CVSSEGTGVGTEAFF. DNA of the CDR3: TGTGTCAGCAGCGAGGGGACAGGGGTGGGCACTGAAGCTTTCTTT.